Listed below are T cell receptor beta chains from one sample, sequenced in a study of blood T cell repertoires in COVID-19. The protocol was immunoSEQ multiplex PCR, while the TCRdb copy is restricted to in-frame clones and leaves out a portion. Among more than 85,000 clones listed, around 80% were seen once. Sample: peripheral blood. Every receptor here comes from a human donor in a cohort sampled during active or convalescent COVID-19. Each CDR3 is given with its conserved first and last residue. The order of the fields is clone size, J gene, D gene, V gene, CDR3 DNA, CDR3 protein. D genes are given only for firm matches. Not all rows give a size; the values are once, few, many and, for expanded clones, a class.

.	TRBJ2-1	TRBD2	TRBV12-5	TGTGCTAGTGGTTTGTTAGGCGGGGGGAGCTCCTACAATGAGCAGTTCTTC	CASGLLGGGSSYNEQFF
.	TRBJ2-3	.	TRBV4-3	TGCGCCAGCAGCCAGCCACGGGACTCCCAGAGCACAGATACGCAGTATTTT	CASSQPRDSQSTDTQYF
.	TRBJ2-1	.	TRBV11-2	TGTGCCAGCAGCCCACAGCGGATTTCCTACAATGAGCAGTTCTTC	CASSPQRISYNEQFF
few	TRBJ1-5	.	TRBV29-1	TGCAGCGTTGTGGAGGGGCTAGGAGATCAGCCCCAGCATTTT	CSVVEGLGDQPQHF
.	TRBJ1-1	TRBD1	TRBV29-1	TGCAGCGGCGGGAGGGGGCGCGGAGCTTTCTTT	CSGGRGRGAFF
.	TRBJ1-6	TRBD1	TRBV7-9	TGTGCCAGCAGCTTGTCAGGGGGCGGTTCACCCCTCCACTTT	CASSLSGGGSPLHF
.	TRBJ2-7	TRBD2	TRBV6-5	TGTGCCAGCAGTTCCCAGTCGAGCGGGGGCAACGAGCAGTACTTC	CASSSQSSGGNEQYF
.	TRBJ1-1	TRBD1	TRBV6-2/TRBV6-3	TGTGCCAGCAGCTCGGGACAGGGCTTCCGTAAGGCTGAAGCTTTCTTT	CASSSGQGFRKAEAFF
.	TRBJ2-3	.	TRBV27	TGTGCCAGCAGTTTATTCGGTCCCACAGATACGCAGTATTTT	CASSLFGPTDTQYF
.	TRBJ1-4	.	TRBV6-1	TGTGCCAGCAGTGTGGTCGGAGGGAGAACTAATGAAAAACTGTTTTTT	CASSVVGGRTNEKLFF
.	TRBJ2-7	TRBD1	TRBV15	TGTGCCACCAGTTCCGGACAGGGATCCTACGAGCAGTACTTC	CATSSGQGSYEQYF
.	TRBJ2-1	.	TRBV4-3	TGCGCCAGCAGCCAAGCAGACAATGAGCAGTTCTTC	CASSQADNEQFF
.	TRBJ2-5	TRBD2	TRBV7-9	TGTGCCAGCAGCCGCGCGGGGGGCTCGATTGAGACCCAGTACTTC	CASSRAGGSIETQYF
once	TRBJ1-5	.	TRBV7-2	TGTGCCAGCAGCTTAGAGGTACGGGCCGGCGTGGGGCGGAATCAGCCCCAGCATTTT	CASSLEVRAGVGRNQPQHF
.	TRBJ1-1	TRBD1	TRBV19	TGTGCCAGTACTAAGACAGGGGTTCGTACTGAAGCTTTCTTT	CASTKTGVRTEAFF